The 16 T cell receptor beta chains listed next were all sequenced from one sample in a study of OX40 agonist ivuxolimab in advanced cancers. Data came from immunoSEQ multiplex PCR; TCRdb stores just in-frame clones and leaves some out. The sample shows under 100,000 clones, 92% of them seen only once. Specimen: CD4+ or CD8+ T cells sorted from blood, collected in a trial of the OX40 agonist ivuxolimab. These receptors were taken from an adult with an advanced solid tumor such as melanoma, head and neck, liver or kidney cancer.

In its sample, this clone was seen a few times. The V and J genes are TRBV7-3 and TRBJ2-2, with D tentatively TRBD1 (5 bases). From germline, CDR1 is SGHTA and CDR2 FQGTGA. The CDR3 is 15 residues long. Trimming pared 5 bases from V and 8 bases from J, leaving 18 bases between. The CDR3 bases are TGTGCCAGCAGCCCACAAACAGGATCCACAGGGGAGCTGTTTTTT. The encoded protein is CASSPQTGSTGELFF.

V gene TRBV11-3 combines with J gene TRBJ2-2; TRBD2 is a possible D gene (5 bases). V was shortened by 5 bases and J by 0 bases, with 13 bases between the two germline ends. Looked up from germline, CDR1 is SGHNT and CDR2 is YENEEA. The CDR3 is made up of 16 amino acids. CDR3 loop: CASSHRGQPNTGELFF. DNA for the CDR3: TGTGCCAGCAGCCATCGAGGGCAGCCGAACACCGGGGAGCTGTTTTTT.

Comments on this clone: At one end the junction does not follow the germline gene, possibly because of a read error. This chain joins TRBV7-7 and TRBJ2-5; the D call may be TRBD1 or TRBD2 (8 bases each). The CDR3 contains 15 residues. The germline gives CDR1 SSHAT, CDR2 FNYEAQ (reference sequence). The chain's CDR3 is CASSLAGTGQETQYF. For the CDR3, the DNA is TGTGCTAGCAGCTTAGCGGGGACAGGCCAAGAGACCCAGTACTTC.

The chain combines TRBV4-1 with TRBJ2-7; 13 bases match TRBD2. Trimming removed 3 bases from V and 5 bases from J; junction bases left unmatched: 10. This CDR3 is built from 17 residues. Germline loops: CDR1 MGHRA, CDR2 YSYEKL. CDR3 loop: CASSQTGLAGESDEQYF. The CDR3 nucleotides are TGCGCCAGCAGCCAGACTGGACTAGCGGGAGAATCCGACGAGCAGTACTTC.

The chain carries TRBV6-5 and TRBJ1-1, with 9 bases lining up with TRBD1. The J segment lost 5 bases and the V segment lost 6 bases, leaving 10 bases of the junction unmatched. CDR1 MNHEY and CDR2 SVGAGI come from the germline V gene. The CDR3 is 15 residues long. DNA of the CDR3: TGTGCCAGCAGCCGACCGGGACAGGGAGGGACTGAAGCTTTCTTT. Translating it yields CASSRPGQGGTEAFF.

The rearrangement uses TRBV28 and TRBJ1-4; D not resolved. Germline lookup yields CDR1 MDHEN and CDR2 SYDVKM. The V and J ends lost 6 bases and 8 bases respectively, with 10 bases between them. The CDR3 totals 12 residues. The CDR3 loop is CASRPPGEKLFF. In DNA form, the CDR3 reads TGTGCCAGCAGACCCCCTGGAGAAAAACTGTTTTTT.

This sequence joins TRBV5-1 and TRBJ2-5; TRBD1 matches at 7 bases. After removal of 0 bases from V and 2 bases from J, the junction contained 7 bases not matched to a gene. Germline assignment: CDR1 SGHRS and CDR2 YFSETQ. The CDR3 is made up of 16 amino acids. The CDR3 DNA reads as TGCGCCAGCAGCTTGGCCCCACAGGGGCGGCAAGAGACCCAGTACTTC. Translated, it gives CASSLAPQGRQETQYF.

A single count supports this clone. This rearrangement joins TRBV14 to TRBJ2-7; TRBD1 is a possible D gene (6 bases). CDR1 is SGHDN and CDR2 is FVKESK in the germline V gene. The CDR3 spans 9 residues. V was shortened by 10 bases and J by 10 bases, with 11 bases between the two germline ends. CDR3 amino acids: CATRGEQYF. CDR3 sequence (DNA): TGTGCCACCAGGGGAGAACAGTACTTC.

CDR3 protein: CASSISRGSHEQYF. DNA of the CDR3: TGTGCCAGTAGTATATCTAGGGGTTCCCACGAGCAGTACTTC. V gene TRBV19 combines with J gene TRBJ2-7, with D perhaps TRBD1 (5 bases). Germline loops: CDR1 LNHDA, CDR2 SQIVND (reference sequence). The CDR3 is made up of 14 amino acids. Trimming pared 2 bases from V and 5 bases from J, leaving 13 bases between.

In its sample, this clone was seen a few times. The V and J genes are TRBV7-9 and TRBJ1-4, with D unclear. Germline CDR1 and CDR2: SEHNR and FQNEAQ (reference sequence). The CDR3 has 15 amino acids. The V and J ends lost 0 bases and 8 bases respectively, with 13 bases between them. The CDR3 loop reads CASSLAGIRKEKLFF. DNA for the CDR3: TGTGCCAGCAGCTTAGCCGGGATTCGGAAGGAAAAACTGTTTTTT.

Here the CDR3 DNA reads TGTGCCAGCAGTGTGGGGAACACTGAAGCTTTCTTT. Its protein is CASSVGNTEAFF. The chain joins TRBV28 to TRBJ1-1; D not certain. There are 12 residues in the CDR3. V was pared by 5 bases and J by 1 base, with 5 bases between. Germline V lookup: CDR1 MDHEN, CDR2 SYDVKM.

V and J are TRBV19 and TRBJ2-1; tentative D call: TRBD2 (7 bases). CDR3 size: 19 residues. CDR1 LNHDA and CDR2 SQIVND come from the germline V gene (reference sequence). V lost 3 bases and J 5 bases, leaving 26 bases between the germline ends. The CDR3 bases are TGTGCCAGTAGTATTAATGGGGGGGCGCGTGCATTGAATCACAATGAGCAGTTCTTC. Translating it yields CASSINGGARALNHNEQFF.

V and J are TRBV7-2 and TRBJ2-5; 7 bases agree with TRBD2. The J call could be wrong; TRBJ2-7 is a better fit for the DNA end. Germline V CDR1 and CDR2: SGHTA, FQGNSA. The CDR3 is 15 residues long. The CDR3 DNA is TGTGCCAGCAGCCCGGAGCGGGGAAGCTCCTACGAGCAGTACTTC. Its translation: CASSPERGSSYEQYF.

The chain employs TRBV18 and TRBJ2-5; no firm D call. The germline CDR1 and CDR2 sequences are KGHSH and LQKENI. V dropped 4 bases and J dropped 1 base, with 1 base sitting between them. The CDR3 is 11 residues long. The CDR3 loop is CASSLQETQYF. Written as DNA, the CDR3 is TGTGCCAGCTCACTCCAAGAGACCCAGTACTTC.

This rearrangement joins TRBV11-1 to TRBJ2-5; 12 bases line up with TRBD1. Germline V gene lookup returns CDR1 SGHAT and CDR2 FQDESV (reference sequence). V was clipped by 5 bases and J by 5 bases; unmatched bases: 12. The CDR3 sequence is 17 residues long. The DNA of the CDR3 is TGTGCCAGCAGCACCGGCGGGACAGGGGGCGCCGGGGAGACCCAGTACTTC. Its translation is CASSTGGTGGAGETQYF.

The V call is TRBV28, the J call TRBJ2-1; 9 positions match TRBD2. The ends lost 1 base at V and 6 bases at J; junction bases unmatched: 13. The CDR3 totals 18 residues. Germline V gives CDR1 MDHEN, CDR2 SYDVKM. For the CDR3, the DNA is TGTGCCAGCAGTTTATCACCTGTCGGACTAGCGTTGAGCAATGAGCAGTTCTTC. It encodes CASSLSPVGLALSNEQFF. The full variable domain, in which reference TRBV28 and TRBJ2-1 provide the parts outside the CDR3, is DVKVTQSSRYLVKRTGEKVFLECVQDMDHENMFWYRQDPGLGLRLIYFSYDVKMKEKGDIPEGYSVSREKKERFSLILESASTNQTSMYLCASSLSPVGLALSNEQFFGPGTRLTVL.